This T cell receptor beta chain was observed in a study of CD8+ T cells in alopecia areata. Whole-study context: Scoring treated patients' severity relied on the percentage of scalp area affected.

The CDR3 length is 14 residues. Germline CDR1 reads LNHNV; CDR2 reads YYDKDF (reference sequence). The V gene end was trimmed by 4 bases and the J gene end by 3 bases; junction bases not matched to a gene: 4. Extracted RNA was reverse transcribed, and the resulting cDNA served as sequencing template. Assay used: immunoSEQ multiplex PCR; TCRdb lists only in-frame clones, some missing. The table includes approximately 210,000 clones, over 55% detected once. Comments on this clone: Its specificity is not known.

Study conclusions and caveats: Scalp samples also contribute reads from the resident alphabeta T cells found in normal skin. Normal scalp showed lower clonality than lesional scalp, especially alopecia totalis/universalis.

Treatment of the sample: oral pan-JAK inhibitor, 5-10 mg twice daily. This TCR was sampled from a human donor with alopecia areata. The sample here was CD4+ T cells sorted from blood, taken at week 24, from a patient treated with tofacitinib. V usage is TRBV15 and J usage is TRBJ2-5; TRBD1 aligns across 8 bases. Here the CDR3 DNA reads TGTGCCACCAGCATAGGACAGGGTGAAGAGACCCAGTACTTC. Translation: CATSIGQGEETQYF.